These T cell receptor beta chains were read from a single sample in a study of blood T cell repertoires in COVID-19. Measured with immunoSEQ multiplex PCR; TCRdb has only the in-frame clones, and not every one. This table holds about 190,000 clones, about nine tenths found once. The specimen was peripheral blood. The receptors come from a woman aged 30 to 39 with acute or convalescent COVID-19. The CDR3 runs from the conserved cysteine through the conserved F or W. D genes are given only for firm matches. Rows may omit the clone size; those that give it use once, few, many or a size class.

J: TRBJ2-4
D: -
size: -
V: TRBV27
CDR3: CASSVGVLNIQYF
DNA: TGTGCCAGCAGTGTAGGGGTACTAAACATTCAGTACTTC

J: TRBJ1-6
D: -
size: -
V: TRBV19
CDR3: CASSINLSRAVHF
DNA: TGTGCCAGTAGTATAAATCTCAGCAGGGCCGTCCACTTT

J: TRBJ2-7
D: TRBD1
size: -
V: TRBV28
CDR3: CASSFFRTGSYEQYF
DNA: TGTGCCAGCAGTTTTTTTCGGACAGGGTCCTACGAGCAGTACTTC

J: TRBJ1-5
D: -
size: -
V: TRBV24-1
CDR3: CATSDPQGAGEPQHF
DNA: TGTGCCACCAGTGATCCTCAAGGGGCGGGGGAGCCCCAGCATTTT

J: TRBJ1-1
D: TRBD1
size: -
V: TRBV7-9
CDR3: CATDREASMNTEAFF
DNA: TGTGCCACAGACAGGGAGGCATCCATGAACACTGAAGCTTTCTTT

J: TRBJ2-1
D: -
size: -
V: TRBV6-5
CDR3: CASWGDRGHNEQFF
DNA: TGTGCCAGCTGGGGGGACCGGGGCCACAATGAGCAGTTCTTC

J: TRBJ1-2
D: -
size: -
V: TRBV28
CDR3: CASQSFFNSGNYGYTF
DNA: TGTGCCAGCCAAAGTTTTTTTAATTCAGGGAACTATGGCTACACCTTC

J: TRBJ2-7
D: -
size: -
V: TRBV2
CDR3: CASGSGSPYEQYF
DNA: TGTGCCAGCGGAAGCGGGTCCCCCTACGAGCAGTACTTC

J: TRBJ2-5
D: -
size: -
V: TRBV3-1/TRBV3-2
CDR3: CASNRIRGSGETQYF
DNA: TGTGCCAGCAACCGAATCCGGGGGAGCGGAGAGACCCAGTACTTC

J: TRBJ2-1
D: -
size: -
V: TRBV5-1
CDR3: CASSLDAVGDNEQFF
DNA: TGCGCCAGCAGCTTGGACGCAGTAGGGGACAATGAGCAGTTCTTC

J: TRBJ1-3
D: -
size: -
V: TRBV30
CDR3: CAARGSGNTIYF
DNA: TGTGCCGCCCGCGGGTCTGGAAACACCATATATTTT

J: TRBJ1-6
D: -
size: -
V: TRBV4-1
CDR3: CASSQDGSSYNSPLHF
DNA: TGCGCCAGCAGCCAAGATGGGAGCTCCTATAATTCACCCCTCCACTTT

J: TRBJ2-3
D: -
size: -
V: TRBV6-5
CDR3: CACAGPLTDTQYF
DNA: TGTGCCTGCGCAGGGCCATTGACAGATACGCAGTATTTT

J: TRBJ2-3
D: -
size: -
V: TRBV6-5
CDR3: CASREDTQYF
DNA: TGTGCCAGCCGGGAAGATACGCAGTATTTT

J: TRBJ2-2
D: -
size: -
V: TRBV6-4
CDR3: CASSYHMFAGELFF
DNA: TGTGCCAGCAGTTACCACATGTTTGCCGGGGAGCTGTTTTTT

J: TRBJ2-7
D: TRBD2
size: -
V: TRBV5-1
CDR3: CASSPQVSGPSYEQYF
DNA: TGCGCCAGCAGCCCCCAGGTTAGCGGGCCTTCCTACGAGCAGTACTTC

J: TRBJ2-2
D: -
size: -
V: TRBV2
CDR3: CASSDGSLPGELFF
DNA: TGTGCCAGCAGTGATGGTTCCCTACCAGGGGAGCTGTTTTTT

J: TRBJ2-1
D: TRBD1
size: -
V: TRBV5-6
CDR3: CASSLGQGSNEQFF
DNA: TGTGCCAGCAGCTTGGGACAGGGCTCCAATGAGCAGTTCTTC

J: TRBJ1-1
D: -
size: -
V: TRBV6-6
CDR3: CASSQPGVDTEAFF
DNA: TGTGCCAGCAGCCAACCAGGGGTTGACACTGAAGCTTTCTTT

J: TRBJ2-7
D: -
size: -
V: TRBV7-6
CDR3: CASSLESAARGEQYF
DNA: TGTGCCAGCAGCTTAGAGTCCGCAGCCCGGGGCGAGCAGTACTTC

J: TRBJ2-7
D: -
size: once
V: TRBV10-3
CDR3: CAIKGVGRPEQYF
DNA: TGTGCCATCAAGGGGGTCGGACGGCCCGAGCAGTACTTC

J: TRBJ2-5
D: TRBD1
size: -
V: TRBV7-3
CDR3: CASSLVGQGANETQYF
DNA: TGTGCCAGCAGCTTAGTCGGGCAGGGGGCGAATGAGACCCAGTACTTC

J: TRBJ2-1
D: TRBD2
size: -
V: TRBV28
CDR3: CASRGFSGSGLYNEQFF
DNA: TGTGCCAGCAGGGGTTTTAGCGGGAGTGGGTTGTACAATGAGCAGTTCTTC

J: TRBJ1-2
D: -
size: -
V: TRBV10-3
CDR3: CAFLGGGPYGYTF
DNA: TGTGCCTTTCTAGGGGGGGGACCCTATGGCTACACCTTC

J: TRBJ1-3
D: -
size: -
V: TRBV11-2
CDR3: CASSPPLGGGGNTIYF
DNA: TGTGCCAGCAGCCCCCCCCTGGGGGGGGGTGGGAACACCATATATTTT

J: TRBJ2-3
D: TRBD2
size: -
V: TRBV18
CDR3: CASSPKGLSVDTQYF
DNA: TGTGCCAGCTCACCGAAGGGACTATCTGTTGATACGCAGTATTTT